This TCR beta chain was captured in a study of human T cells and chemical hapten exposure. MiXCR, run by TCRdb on the RACE reads, gives a single entry per CDR3 protein. Of about 380,000 distinct CDR3 sequences detected, 4% to 5.5% appear once; the ten largest clones hold approximately 2.1%. Ten or more counts support this clonotype. Time point meaning: patch test 1, 2 weeks after DPC sensitization. The treatment is: therapeutic diphenylcyclopropenone sensitization with weekly scalp DPC. It was from unfractionated whole blood that total RNA was extracted. This specimen was whole blood, taken in connection with sensitization to the hapten diphenylcyclopropenone (DPC). The sequence derives from a woman in her forties or fifties with alopecia areata. Some clones in this sample may be carry-over from other donors' samples.

CDR3 in DNA: TGTGCCAGCAGCCTGGCTGCAGATAGGGAGACCCAGTACTTC. As protein: CASSLAADRETQYF. This chain links TRBV7-9 with TRBJ2-5; no reliable D call. The germline CDR1 and CDR2 sequences are SEHNR and FQNEAQ (reference sequence). The CDR3 covers 14 residues. V was clipped by 5 bases and J by 5 bases, with 15 bases between them.